Presented here are 9 T cell receptor beta chains from one specimen sequenced in a study of neurological immune-mediated disorders. Via MiXCR, TCRdb re-called the 5' RACE reads, giving one row per CDR3 protein. This table has some 70,000 distinct CDR3 sequences, nearly 3.5% appearing once. The sample was PBMCs. The receptors were sampled from a man aged 35-49 years with multiple sclerosis.

Ten or more counts support this clonotype. V and J are TRBV3-1 and TRBJ1-1; no clear D gene. V dropped 4 bases and J dropped 3 bases, with 3 bases sitting between them. Per germline, CDR1 LGHDT and CDR2 YNNKEL (reference sequence). This CDR3 region has 11 residues. CDR3 sequence (DNA): TGTGCCAGCAGCCTGTACACTGAAGCTTTCTTT. The encoded protein is CASSLYTEAFF.

This clonotype was seen at least ten times. The rearrangement uses TRBV5-1 and TRBJ2-7, with D unresolved. The CDR3 has 18 amino acids. Germline-derived CDR1 and CDR2 are SGHRS and YFSETQ. Trimming took off 2 bases at V and 0 bases at J, with 21 bases between the two ends. The DNA for the CDR3 is TGCGCCAGCAGCTTAACAATATCCGGGTCAAGGAGCTCCTACGAGCAGTACTTC. It encodes CASSLTISGSRSSYEQYF.

In this sample, this clonotype turned up many times. This chain joins TRBV6-5 and TRBJ2-1; D possibly uses TRBD1 or TRBD2 (5 bases each). The CDR3 covers 11 residues. Germline CDR1 MNHEY, CDR2 SVGAGI. V was trimmed by 5 bases and J by 11 bases, leaving 10 bases between them. The CDR3 protein is CASSRGTKQFF. The DNA of the CDR3 is TGTGCCAGCAGTAGAGGGACGAAGCAGTTCTTC.

At least ten counts were recorded for this clonotype. This rearrangement joins TRBV12-3 or TRBV12-4 to TRBJ1-2; D unresolved. The CDR3 runs to 13 residues. V dropped 5 bases and J dropped 6 bases, with 13 bases sitting between them. The CDR3 sequence is CASSRPRGNGYTF. The CDR3 DNA follows: TGTGCCAGCAGTCGCCCGAGAGGGAATGGCTACACCTTC.

This clonotype was observed at least ten times. DNA of the CDR3: TGTGCCAGCAGTTTATCCCCCCTGGGGGGTGGCACCATATATTTT. Protein sequence: CASSLSPLGGGTIYF. This chain uses TRBV12-3 or TRBV12-4 with TRBJ1-3; the D gene is possibly TRBD1 (5 bases). The germline V and J ends were trimmed by 2 bases and 9 bases, with 17 bases remaining between them. The CDR3 totals 15 residues.

The sample holds many counts of this clonotype. The J gene is TRBJ1-2, the V gene TRBV20-1; unclear D gene. Trimming shortened V by 6 bases and J by 6 bases, and 11 bases separated the two germline ends. Germline values: CDR1 DFQATT, CDR2 SNEGSKA (reference sequence). The CDR3 totals 11 residues. CDR3 sequence reads: CSARNPDGYTF. The CDR3 nucleotides are TGCAGTGCGAGGAACCCGGATGGCTACACCTTC.

This clonotype was observed a few times. This may arise from a read error, as a much more abundant clone is one base away. This chain joins TRBV29-1 and TRBJ1-1; D remains ambiguous. Trimming cost V 2 bases and J 0 bases, with 13 bases left between them. The CDR3 spans 15 residues. CDR1 is SQVTM and CDR2 is ANQGSEA in the germline V gene. CDR3 residues: CSVEQMRGLNTEAFF. CDR3 nucleotide sequence: TGCAGCGTTGAACAAATGAGAGGACTGAACACTGAAGCTTTCTTT.

This clonotype was recorded at least ten times. The chain joins TRBV20-1 to TRBJ2-5; 7 bases map to TRBD1. Trimming at V came to 2 bases and at J to 5 bases, leaving 5 bases not matched to a gene. CDR3 length equals 13 residues. Looked up from germline, CDR1 is DFQATT and CDR2 is SNEGSKA (reference sequence). The DNA of the CDR3 is TGCAGTGCTAGAACACAGGGGTGGGAGACCCAGTACTTC. Protein product: CSARTQGWETQYF.

The table lists this clonotype with many counts. This chain connects TRBV19 to TRBJ2-4; D is uncertain. The V end was cut by 5 bases, the J end by 0 bases, with 14 bases between. This CDR3 comprises 16 residues. Germline V gene sequence: CDR1 LNHDA, CDR2 SQIVND (reference sequence). CDR3 DNA sequence: TGTGCCAGTAGTGGGCTGAGCGCCCCAGCCAAAAACATTCAGTACTTC. It specifies CASSGLSAPAKNIQYF.